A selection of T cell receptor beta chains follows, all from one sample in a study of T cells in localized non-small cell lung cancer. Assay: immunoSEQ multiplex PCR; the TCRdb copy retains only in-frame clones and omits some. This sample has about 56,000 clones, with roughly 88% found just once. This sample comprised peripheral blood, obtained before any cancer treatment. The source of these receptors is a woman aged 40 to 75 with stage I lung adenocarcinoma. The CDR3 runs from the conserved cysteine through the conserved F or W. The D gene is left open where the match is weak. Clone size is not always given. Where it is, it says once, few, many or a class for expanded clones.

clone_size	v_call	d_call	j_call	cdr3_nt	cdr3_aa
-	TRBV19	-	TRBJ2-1	TGTGCCAGTAGTATTGGGGTCAATGAGCAGTTCTTC	CASSIGVNEQFF
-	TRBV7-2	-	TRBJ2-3	TGTGCCAGCACTAGAGAGATTAGCACAGATACGCAGTATTTT	CASTREISTDTQYF
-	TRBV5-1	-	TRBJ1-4	TGCGCCAGCAGCTTGAGCCCTCTGAACACTGCAACTAATGAAAAACTGTTTTTT	CASSLSPLNTATNEKLFF
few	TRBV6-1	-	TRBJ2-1	TGTGCCAGCAGTCGGACACTGCGGGTGGATGAGCAGTTCTTC	CASSRTLRVDEQFF
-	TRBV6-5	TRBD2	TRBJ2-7	TGTGCCAGCAGAGGACTAGGTTTCTACGAGCAGTACTTC	CASRGLGFYEQYF
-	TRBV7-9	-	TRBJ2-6	TGTGCCAGCAGCTTGATGGGGGTTTCTGGGGCCAACGTCCTGACTTTC	CASSLMGVSGANVLTF
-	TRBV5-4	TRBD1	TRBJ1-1	TGTGCCAGCAAGCGGACAGGGTCTGTTCCGCCTGTTGAAGCTTTCTTT	CASKRTGSVPPVEAFF
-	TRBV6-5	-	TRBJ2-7	TGTGCCAGCAGATCTGGGCTTGAGCAGTACTTC	CASRSGLEQYF
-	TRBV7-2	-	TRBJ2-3	TGTGCCAGCAGCTTAGCAGTCGCCACTAATACGCAGTATTTT	CASSLAVATNTQYF
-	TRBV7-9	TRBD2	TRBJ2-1	TGTGCCAGCAGCTCGGGACTATCTGAGCAGTTCTTC	CASSSGLSEQFF
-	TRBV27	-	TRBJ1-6	TGTGCCAGCAGCCCCTATTGGGGCCGCTCCTATAATTCACCCCTCCACTTT	CASSPYWGRSYNSPLHF
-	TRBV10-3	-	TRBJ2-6	TGTGCCACTGCCCCTCCTCTGCCCGGCGGGGCTGGGGCCAACGTCCTGACTTTC	CATAPPLPGGAGANVLTF
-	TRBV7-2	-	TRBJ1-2	TGTGCCAGCAGCTTAGATCAGGGGACCGACTATGGCTACACCTTC	CASSLDQGTDYGYTF
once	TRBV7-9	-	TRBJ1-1	TGTGCCAGCAGCTTACTAGGGGGGAGGAACACTGAAGCTTTCTTT	CASSLLGGRNTEAFF
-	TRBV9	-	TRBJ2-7	TGTGCCAGCAGCCTTCGGATGGGCGGCGAGCAGTACTTC	CASSLRMGGEQYF
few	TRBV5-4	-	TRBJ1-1	TGTGCCAGCAGCTTGGGACAGAAGAACACTGAAGCTTTCTTT	CASSLGQKNTEAFF
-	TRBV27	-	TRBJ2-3	TGTGCCAGCAGTCCCGCTCACACAGATACGCAGTATTTT	CASSPAHTDTQYF
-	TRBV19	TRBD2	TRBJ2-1	TGTGCCAGTGGGGCCTTAGCGGGTTACAATGAGCAGTTCTTC	CASGALAGYNEQFF
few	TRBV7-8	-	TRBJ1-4	TGTGCCAGCAGCCAAGGGAGTACTAATGAAAAACTGTTTTTT	CASSQGSTNEKLFF
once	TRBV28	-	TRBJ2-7	TGTGCCAGCAGTTTCGTGGGGAGGGGGGAGCAGTACTTC	CASSFVGRGEQYF
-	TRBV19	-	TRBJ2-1	TGTGCCAGTAGTATAAGGGAAGCTGAGCAGTTCTTC	CASSIREAEQFF
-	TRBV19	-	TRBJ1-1	TGTGCCAGTAGTATGATGGGATATGAAGCTTTCTTT	CASSMMGYEAFF
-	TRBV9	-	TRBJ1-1	TGTGCCAGCAGCCAGGACGGATTGAACACTGAAGCTTTCTTT	CASSQDGLNTEAFF
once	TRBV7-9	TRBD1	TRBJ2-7	TGTGCCAGCAGCCCCCAGGGACAGTACGACGAGCAGTACTTC	CASSPQGQYDEQYF
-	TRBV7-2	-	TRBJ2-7	TGTGCCAGCAGCTTTTTCGGGGATTTCTACGAGCAGTACTTC	CASSFFGDFYEQYF
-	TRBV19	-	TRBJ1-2	TGTGCCAGTAAGGAGACAGCGCACATCTATGGCTACACCTTC	CASKETAHIYGYTF
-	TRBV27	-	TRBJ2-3	TGTGCCAGCAAGGTCGGGGAGCGAACAGATACGCAGTATTTT	CASKVGERTDTQYF
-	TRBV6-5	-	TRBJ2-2	TGTGCCAGCAGCTATTCGATTGGTGCCGGGGAGCTGTTTTTT	CASSYSIGAGELFF
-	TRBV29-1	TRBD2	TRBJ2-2	TGCAGCGTAGGGGAGGGACACACCGGGGAGCTGTTTTTT	CSVGEGHTGELFF
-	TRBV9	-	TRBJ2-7	TGTGCCAGCAGCGTAGCAGCGGGCCTATCCAGCTCCTACGAGCAGTACTTC	CASSVAAGLSSSYEQYF
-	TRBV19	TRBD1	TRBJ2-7	TGTGCCAGTAGTATAAGACAGGGGGGCACCTACGAGCAGTACTTC	CASSIRQGGTYEQYF
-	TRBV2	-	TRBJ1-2	TGTGCCAGCTTCTTCTTTGCTGGGGAACACGATGGCTACACCTTC	CASFFFAGEHDGYTF
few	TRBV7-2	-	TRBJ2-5	TGTGCCAGCAGCCCCCGGGACGGCCAAGAGACCCAGTACTTC	CASSPRDGQETQYF
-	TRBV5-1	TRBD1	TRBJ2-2	TGCGCCAGCAGTGAGGGACAGCCGACCGGGGAGCTGTTTTTT	CASSEGQPTGELFF
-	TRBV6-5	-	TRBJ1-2	TGTGCCAGCAGCCTCGGGGTAGGGACGGGCTACACCTTC	CASSLGVGTGYTF
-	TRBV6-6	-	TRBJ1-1	TGTGCCAGCAGTTACTCGGGGACCGCGAACACTGAAGCTTTCTTT	CASSYSGTANTEAFF
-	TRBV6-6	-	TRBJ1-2	TGTGCCAGCAGCCAGTTGGTGGCAGGGGACTATGGCTACACCTTC	CASSQLVAGDYGYTF
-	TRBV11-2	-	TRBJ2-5	TGTGCCAGCAGCTCCACAGGGTCTTGGGAGACCCAGTACTTC	CASSSTGSWETQYF
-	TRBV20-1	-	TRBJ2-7	TGCAGTGCTCAAACAGGGAACGAGCAGTACTTC	CSAQTGNEQYF
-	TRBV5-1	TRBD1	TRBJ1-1	TGCGCCAGCAGCCGAGGACAGGGTTGGACTGAAGCTTTCTTT	CASSRGQGWTEAFF
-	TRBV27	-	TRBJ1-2	TGTGCCAGCAGTCCTTTTGGGGGGGGCTACTATGGCTACACCTTC	CASSPFGGGYYGYTF
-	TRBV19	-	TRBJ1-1	TGTGCCAGTAGTAGGCCAGGGGTTCCGGCTTTCTTT	CASSRPGVPAFF
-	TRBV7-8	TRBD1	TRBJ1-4	TGTGCCAGCAGCGCGTGGACAGGGGATGAAAAACTGTTTTTT	CASSAWTGDEKLFF
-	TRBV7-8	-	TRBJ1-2	TGTGCCAGCAGCTTCCTAGGCGCGGGACGGTTGTCACATGGCTACACCTTC	CASSFLGAGRLSHGYTF
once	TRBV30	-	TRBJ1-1	TGTGCCTTGACAGCTCACACTGAAGCTTTCTTT	CALTAHTEAFF
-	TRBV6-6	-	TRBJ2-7	TGTGCCAGCAGCCCGGGACACCTTTACGAGCAGTACTTC	CASSPGHLYEQYF
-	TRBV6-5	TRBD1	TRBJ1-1	TGTGCCAGCATACCCGGGACAGGGGTCCCTTTCTTT	CASIPGTGVPFF
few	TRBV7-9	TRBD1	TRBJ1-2	TGTGCCAGCAGCTTAGCCCGGGACAGTATCGGCTACACCTTC	CASSLARDSIGYTF
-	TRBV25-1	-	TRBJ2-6	TGTGCCAGCAGTGGCGGTGGATACTCTGGGGCCAACGTCCTGACTTTC	CASSGGGYSGANVLTF
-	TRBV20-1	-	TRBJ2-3	TGCAGTGCTAGAGTGATGGATACGCAGTATTTT	CSARVMDTQYF
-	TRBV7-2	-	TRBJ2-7	TGTGCCAGCAGCGAGACTAGGAGCGAGCAGTACTTC	CASSETRSEQYF
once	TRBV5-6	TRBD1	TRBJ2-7	TGTGCCAGCAGTTCAACGGGACAGGGGAAGTACGAGCAGTACTTC	CASSSTGQGKYEQYF
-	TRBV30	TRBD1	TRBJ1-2	TGTGCCTGGAGTGTATCGTGGACAGGGGGTTTACATGGCTACACCTTC	CAWSVSWTGGLHGYTF
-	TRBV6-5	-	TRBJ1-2	TGTGCCAGCAGTTTCCGGGACAAAGGACACTATGGCTACACCTTC	CASSFRDKGHYGYTF
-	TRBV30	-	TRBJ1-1	TGTGCCTGGAGTGTACGAGCAGGGCAGGGCACTGAAGCTTTCTTT	CAWSVRAGQGTEAFF
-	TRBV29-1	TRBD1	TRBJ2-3	TGCAGCGTGGGACAGGGCAACACAGATACGCAGTATTTT	CSVGQGNTDTQYF
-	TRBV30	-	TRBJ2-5	TGTGCCTGGAGAGGTCAGCCGGGGGAGACCCAGTACTTC	CAWRGQPGETQYF